The 8 T cell receptor beta chains below come from one sample, sequenced in a study of blood T cell repertoires in COVID-19. The table came from immunoSEQ multiplex PCR; TCRdb's copy has only in-frame clones and leaves some out. The top ten clones hold roughly 3% of a sample with about 160,000 clones, 85% of them seen once. Sequencing was carried out using peripheral blood. These receptors all come from a human donor with acute or convalescent COVID-19. The donor label of this sample is uncertain.

V and J are TRBV18 and TRBJ1-5; 9 nucleotides agree with TRBD1. J lost 5 bases, V lost 5 bases, and 7 bases had no gene match. In germline, CDR1 is KGHSH, CDR2 LQKENI. The CDR3 consists of 15 residues. The CDR3: CASSSRQGDDQPQHF. The CDR3 nucleotides are TGTGCCAGCTCATCCAGACAGGGGGACGATCAGCCCCAGCATTTT.

The V gene is TRBV6-2 or TRBV6-3, the J gene TRBJ2-2, with 12 nucleotides matching TRBD2. This CDR3 region has 15 residues. CDR1 is MNHEY, CDR2 SVGEGT, per germline. The V segment lost 0 bases and the J segment 7 bases; nucleotides outside the gene matches: 0. The CDR3 DNA reads as TGTGCCAGCAGTTACTCGACTAGCGGGGGCGGGGAGCTGTTTTTT. Its protein is CASSYSTSGGGELFF.

V gene TRBV28 combines with J gene TRBJ1-3; D is undetermined. The CDR3 loop spans 15 amino acids. V lost 5 bases to trimming and J lost 1 base, with 12 bases between them. CDR1 is MDHEN, CDR2 SYDVKM, per germline. As DNA, the CDR3 is TGTGCCAGCAGTAGCGCCGGTGGGTCTGGAAACACCATATATTTT. Translated, it gives CASSSAGGSGNTIYF.

This sequence joins TRBV11-2 and TRBJ2-1, with 12 bases lining up with TRBD2. Germline CDR1 and CDR2: SGHAT and FQNNGV. V dropped 1 base and J dropped 10; count of bases not matched to a gene: 8. The CDR3 contains 16 residues. CDR3 region: CASSLVLLAGGNEQFF. CDR3 nucleotides: TGTGCCAGCAGCTTAGTCTTGCTAGCGGGGGGGAACGAGCAGTTCTTC. Together with reference TRBV11-2 and TRBJ2-1, the CDR3 gives the full variable domain: EAGVAQSPRYKIIEKRQSVAFWCNPISGHATLYWYQQILGQGPKLLIQFQNNGVVDDSQLPKDRFSAERLKGVDSTLKIQPAKLEDSAVYLCASSLVLLAGGNEQFFGPGTRLTVL.

J is TRBJ2-1 and V is TRBV6-2 or TRBV6-3; 15 bases align to TRBD2. Germline V gives CDR1 MNHEY, CDR2 SVGEGT. The CDR3 runs to 18 residues. V shed 4 bases, J shed 4 bases, and the junction held 8 bases outside the gene matches. CDR3 in DNA: TGTGCCAGCAGTTTCAGAGGACTAGCGGGGGGGCCTTACAATGAGCAGTTCTTC. Translated, it gives CASSFRGLAGGPYNEQFF.

This chain uses TRBV29-1 with TRBJ1-3; a possible D gene is TRBD1 (5 bases). Between the trimmed V and J ends, which lost 7 bases and 3 bases, there was a span of 10 bases. This CDR3 region has 12 residues. CDR1 is SQVTM and CDR2 is ANQGSEA in the germline V gene. The CDR3 region is CSAGTGGNTIYF. The CDR3, as DNA: TGCAGCGCTGGGACTGGTGGAAACACCATATATTTT. The whole variable domain, remainder taken from reference TRBV29-1 and TRBJ1-3, is SAVISQKPSRDICQRGTSLTIQCQVDSQVTMMFWYRQQPGQSLTLIATANQGSEATYESGFVIDKFPISRPNLTFSTLTVSNMSPEDSSIYLCSAGTGGNTIYFGEGSWLTVV.

The chain couples TRBV7-3 to TRBJ2-5, with 7 bases lining up with TRBD2. This CDR3 has 16 amino acids. Germline assignment: CDR1 SGHTA and CDR2 FQGTGA. V gave up 8 bases and J gave up 0 bases; unmatched junction bases: 12. CDR3 loop: CASGEGRGMYQETQYF. The CDR3 nucleotides are TGTGCCAGCGGGGAGGGGCGGGGGATGTACCAAGAGACCCAGTACTTC.

The V call is TRBV7-9, the J call TRBJ1-5; no definite D call. The length of the CDR3 is 12 residues. Germline V gene lookup returns CDR1 SEHNR and CDR2 FQNEAQ (reference sequence). Trimming removed 3 bases from V and 7 bases from J, with 7 bases in between. The chain's CDR3 is CASSFVEQPQHF. CDR3 DNA: TGTGCCAGCAGCTTTGTAGAACAGCCCCAGCATTTT.